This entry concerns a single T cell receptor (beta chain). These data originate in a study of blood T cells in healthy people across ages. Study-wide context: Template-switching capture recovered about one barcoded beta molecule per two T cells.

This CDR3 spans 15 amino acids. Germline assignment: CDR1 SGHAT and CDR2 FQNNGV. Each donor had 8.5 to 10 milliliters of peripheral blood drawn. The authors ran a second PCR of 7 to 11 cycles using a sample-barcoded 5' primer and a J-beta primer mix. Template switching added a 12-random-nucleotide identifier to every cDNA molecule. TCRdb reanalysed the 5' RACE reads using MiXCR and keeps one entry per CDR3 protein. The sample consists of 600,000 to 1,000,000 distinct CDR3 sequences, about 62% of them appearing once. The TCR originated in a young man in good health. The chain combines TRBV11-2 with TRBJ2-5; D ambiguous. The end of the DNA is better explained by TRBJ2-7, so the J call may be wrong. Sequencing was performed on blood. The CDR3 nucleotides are TGTGCCAGCAGCTTAGATCCGACAAGCGTCTACGAGCAGTACTTC. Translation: CASSLDPTSVYEQYF.